Each of the 21 T cell receptor beta chains below was sequenced from the same sample in a study of T cells in Graves' hyperthyroidism and ophthalmopathy. Amplified TCR beta CDR3 regions derived from RNA transcripts. HTBI primers were used for first-round RT-PCR of the TCR CDR3. TCRdb used MiXCR to reprocess the multiplex PCR reads, holding one entry per CDR3 protein. The table has about 400,000 distinct CDR3 sequences, approximately 16% seen once; the top ten hold about 20%. Sequencing was carried out using blood. Receptor source: a woman in her sixties or seventies with Graves' ophthalmopathy.

At least ten counts were recorded for this clonotype. This chain links TRBV5-4 with TRBJ2-1; D is undetermined. The CDR3 is 16 residues long. Germline V lookup: CDR1 SGHNT, CDR2 YYREEE (reference sequence). The V end lost 2 bases, the J end lost 9 bases, and 21 bases lay between the germline ends. The CDR3 region is CASSLGLPVSKGEQFF. The CDR3 bases are TGTGCCAGCAGCTTAGGGCTGCCCGTCTCGAAGGGTGAGCAGTTCTTC.

The rearrangement uses TRBV28 and TRBJ2-7, with 9 bases lining up with TRBD2. The V and J ends lost 4 bases and 2 bases, in that order; junction bases with no gene match: 6. CDR1 and CDR2 from the germline V gene are MDHEN and SYDVKM. The CDR3 has 15 amino acids. CDR3 DNA sequence: TGTGCCAGCAGTTCCGGGATAGCGGGAGCCTACGAGCAGTACTTC. Amino acids: CASSSGIAGAYEQYF.

In this sample, this clonotype turned up many times. This rearrangement joins TRBV10-3 to TRBJ1-5, with TRBD1 identical over 9 bases. Germline-derived CDR1 and CDR2 are ENHRY and SYGVKD. The CDR3 has 14 amino acids. V trimming: 6 bases; J trimming: 4 bases; junction bases outside the gene matches: 4. The CDR3 DNA is TGTGCCATCAGCGGAGGGACAGGGAATCAGCCCCAGCATTTT. Amino acids: CAISGGTGNQPQHF.

This clonotype occurred many times. This sequence joins TRBV15 and TRBJ2-3, with 11 bases identical to TRBD1. Looked up from germline, CDR1 is LNHNV and CDR2 is YYDKDF (reference sequence). V shed 6 bases, J shed 0 bases, and the junction held 11 bases outside the gene matches. This CDR3 has 18 amino acids. DNA of the CDR3: TGTGCCACCAGTGGACAGGGGGCCCCGGATCGGAGCACAGATACGCAGTATTTT. Translating it yields CATSGQGAPDRSTDTQYF.

This clonotype was found many times. The CDR3, as DNA: TGTGCCAGCAGTGGGACTGTAGATACGCAGTATTTT. As protein: CASSGTVDTQYF. V is TRBV9 and J is TRBJ2-3; possibly TRBD2 for D (6 bases). Trimming left V 5 bases short and J 5 bases short, with 9 bases between. The germline V gene encodes CDR1 SGDLS and CDR2 YYNGEE. The CDR3 contains 12 residues.

This clonotype was found many times. The chain employs TRBV6-1 and TRBJ2-5, with 14 bases fitting TRBD2. J gave up 5 bases and V 9 bases, and 14 bases lay outside the gene matches. Germline CDR1 reads MNHNS; CDR2 reads SASEGT. CDR3 length: 17 residues. Here the CDR3 reads CASKGTSGRGKGETQYF. The CDR3 coding sequence is TGTGCCAGTAAAGGGACTAGCGGGAGAGGGAAGGGGGAGACCCAGTACTTC.

The chain combines TRBV19 with TRBJ2-1; 7 nucleotides agree with TRBD2. With 0 bases clipped from V and 4 bases from J, the junction kept 6 bases outside the gene matches. The germline gives CDR1 LNHDA, CDR2 SQIVND (reference sequence). The CDR3 runs to 16 residues. The CDR3 is CASSIDPGTIYNEQFF. CDR3 bases: TGTGCCAGTAGTATAGATCCCGGGACTATTTACAATGAGCAGTTCTTC. The whole variable domain, remainder taken from reference TRBV19 and TRBJ2-1, is DGGITQSPKYLFRKEGQNVTLSCEQNLNHDAMYWYRQDPGQGLRLIYYSQIVNDFQKGDIAEGYSVSREKKESFPLTVTSAQKNPTAFYLCASSIDPGTIYNEQFFGPGTRLTVL.

In this sample, this clonotype turned up many times. The chain employs TRBV12-3 or TRBV12-4 and TRBJ2-7, with D possibly being TRBD1 (5 bases). The CDR3 sequence is 15 residues long. Trimming pared 3 bases from V and 0 bases from J, leaving 12 bases between. The CDR3 bases are TGTGCCAGCAGTTTTAGGCAGGGAAACTCCTACGAGCAGTACTTC. Translating gives CASSFRQGNSYEQYF.

This clonotype was observed a few times. The rearrangement uses TRBV7-3 and TRBJ1-3; 10 bases match TRBD1. Germline V gene sequence: CDR1 SGHTA, CDR2 FQGTGA. This CDR3 has 18 amino acids. The ends lost 2 bases at V and 0 bases at J; junction bases unmatched: 7. The CDR3 sequence is CASSLGQGDFLSGNTIYF. The DNA of the CDR3 is TGTGCCAGCAGCTTAGGACAGGGGGATTTCCTCTCTGGAAACACCATATATTTT.

There are a few counts of this clonotype. This chain connects TRBV20-1 to TRBJ1-1; TRBD1 might be the D (6 bases). The CDR3 covers 13 residues. V lost 6 bases, J lost 3 bases, and 14 bases lay in between. Germline values: CDR1 DFQATT, CDR2 SNEGSKA (reference sequence). In DNA form, the CDR3 reads TGCAGTGCGGCTTGGGGGCGGGACACTGAAGCTTTCTTT. Encoded protein: CSAAWGRDTEAFF.

The chain links TRBV11-2 to TRBJ1-2; D call uncertain. This CDR3 region has 12 residues. Deletions cut 3 bases from V and 6 bases from J, with 8 bases between. Germline V CDR1 and CDR2: SGHAT, FQNNGV. The CDR3 here is CASSFAQHGYTF. The CDR3 DNA follows: TGTGCCAGCAGCTTCGCGCAACATGGCTACACCTTC.

This clonotype was observed a handful of times. The chain uses TRBV20-1 and TRBJ1-6; D is uncertain. Germline CDR1 and CDR2: DFQATT and SNEGSKA (reference sequence). This CDR3 contains 14 residues. V was pared by 1 base and J by 5 bases, with 9 bases between. CDR3 nucleotides: TGCAGTGCTAGAGGAGGGAAGAATAATTCACCCCTCCACTTT. This encodes CSARGGKNNSPLHF.

In this sample, this clonotype turned up many times. This rearrangement joins TRBV5-1 to TRBJ2-2; TRBD1 might be the D (6 bases). The V and J ends lost 1 base and 4 bases respectively, with 14 bases between them. This CDR3 is 16 amino acids long. CDR1 is SGHRS and CDR2 is YFSETQ in the germline V gene. CDR3 sequence: CASSLSGQFPTGELFF. The CDR3 DNA reads TGCGCCAGCAGCTTGTCCGGACAGTTCCCCACCGGGGAGCTGTTTTTT.

In this sample, this clonotype turned up many times. The V gene is TRBV12-5, the J gene TRBJ1-2, with D perhaps matching TRBD1 (6 bases). The CDR3 covers 15 residues. The ends were cut back, 6 bases at V and 4 bases at J, with 18 bases in the middle. Germline V gene sequence: CDR1 LGHNT, CDR2 FRNRAP. The CDR3 loop reads CASGPLQGAGYGYTF. CDR3 nucleotides: TGTGCTAGTGGACCCTTACAGGGCGCCGGCTATGGCTACACCTTC.

This chain joins TRBV5-1 and TRBJ1-4; possible D gene TRBD1, 5 bases. There are 15 residues in the CDR3. V lost 4 bases, J lost 5 bases, and 15 bases lay in between. CDR1 is SGHRS and CDR2 is YFSETQ in the germline V gene. DNA of the CDR3: TGCGCCAGCAGCCTCCTCGGGACCCGAAATGAAAAACTGTTTTTT. This sequence encodes CASSLLGTRNEKLFF.

This clonotype occurred a few times. The rearrangement links TRBV18 to TRBJ1-2, with D perhaps matching TRBD1 (6 bases). Trimming left V 4 bases short and J 4 bases short, with 13 bases between. The CDR3 is 14 residues long. Germline V gives CDR1 KGHSH, CDR2 LQKENI. Here the CDR3 DNA reads TGTGCCAGCTCACAAAAGGACAGTACCTATGGCTACACCTTC. It yields the protein CASSQKDSTYGYTF.

This clonotype has at least ten counts. This chain links TRBV5-1 with TRBJ2-3; a weak D match, TRBD1 (5 bases). V was pared by 0 bases and J by 2 bases, with 10 bases between. Germline V gene sequence: CDR1 SGHRS, CDR2 YFSETQ. The CDR3 covers 15 residues. The CDR3 coding sequence is TGCGCCAGCAGCTTGGATGGGGCGGCCACAGATACGCAGTATTTT. Its protein is CASSLDGAATDTQYF.

At least ten counts were recorded for this clonotype. The chain joins TRBV10-2 to TRBJ2-7; a weak D match, TRBD1 (6 bases). Trimming took 1 base from V and 6 from J, leaving 10 bases between them. CDR1 is WSHSY and CDR2 is SAAADI in the germline V gene. The length of the CDR3 is 13 residues. The CDR3: CASSELQGREQYF. CDR3 sequence (DNA): TGCGCCAGCAGTGAGTTACAGGGCCGCGAGCAGTACTTC.

With respect to this clonotype: The junction shows a germline mismatch at one end, possibly a read error. The chain carries TRBV7-9 and TRBJ2-1; 10 nucleotides line up with TRBD1. This CDR3 is 13 amino acids long. Germline values: CDR1 SEHNR, CDR2 FQNEAQ (reference sequence). The CDR3 reads CASSPGQGNDQFF. The CDR3 DNA is TGTGCCAGCAGCCCGGGACAGGGGAATGATCAGTTCTTC.

This chain links TRBV29-1 with TRBJ2-7; 7 nucleotides line up with TRBD1. CDR1 SQVTM and CDR2 ANQGSEA come from the germline V gene. CDR3 length equals 13 residues. After removal of 8 bases from V and 0 bases from J, the junction contained 7 bases not matched to a gene. CDR3 coding DNA: TGCAGCATCCGACAGGGCAGCTCCTACGAGCAGTACTTC. This codes for CSIRQGSSYEQYF.

The CDR3 sequence: CASSSGQFQETQYF. The CDR3 DNA reads TGTGCCAGCAGTTCGGGACAGTTCCAAGAGACCCAGTACTTC. This sequence joins TRBV28 and TRBJ2-5; 7 bases are a match to TRBD1. Germline lookup yields CDR1 MDHEN and CDR2 SYDVKM. The CDR3 totals 14 residues. J gave up 1 base and V 4 bases, and 3 bases lay outside the gene matches.